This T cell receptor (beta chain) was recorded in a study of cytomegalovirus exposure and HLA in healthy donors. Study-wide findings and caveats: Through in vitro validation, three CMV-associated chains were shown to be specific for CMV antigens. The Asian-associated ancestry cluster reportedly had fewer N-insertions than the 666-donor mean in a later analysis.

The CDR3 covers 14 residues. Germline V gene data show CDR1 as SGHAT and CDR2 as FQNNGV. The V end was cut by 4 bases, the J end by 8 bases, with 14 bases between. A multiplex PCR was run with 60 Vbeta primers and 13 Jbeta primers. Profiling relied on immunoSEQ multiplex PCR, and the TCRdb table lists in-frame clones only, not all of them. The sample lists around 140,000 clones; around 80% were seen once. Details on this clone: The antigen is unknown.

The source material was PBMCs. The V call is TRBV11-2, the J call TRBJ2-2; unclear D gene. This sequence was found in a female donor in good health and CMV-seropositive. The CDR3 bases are TGTGCCAGCAGCTCCCGTCCGTCAGTAGGGGAGCTGTTTTTT. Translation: CASSSRPSVGELFF.